This T cell receptor (beta chain) was documented in a study of Ad26.COV2.S vaccination and SARS-CoV-2 variants. Study information: The authors gave Ad26.COV2.S intramuscularly, either once or twice 56 days apart.

Study results and caveats: CD8+ and CD4+ T cells specific for spike reportedly responded with substantial breadth after vaccination. Ad26.COV2.S recipients had broader spike-specific TCRs (P = 0.0014).

Generated by immunoSEQ multiplex PCR, the TCRdb table keeps only in-frame clones and is missing some. Of under 600,000 clones listed, 70% to 90% are singletons. Of note for this clone: Its target is unknown.

Germline V gene data show CDR1 as LNHDA and CDR2 as SQIVND (reference sequence). The V end lost 3 bases, the J end lost 4 bases, and 22 bases lay between the germline ends. This CDR3 comprises 18 residues. The treatment was: some 20 received Ad26.COV2.S at low or high dose, single or two shots; several received placebo; per-sample allocation not given. Sampling was performed 63 days after the first vaccine or placebo injection. The sample consisted of peripheral blood, taken in a trial of Ad26.COV2.S vaccine versus placebo. The chain couples TRBV19 to TRBJ1-5, with D tentatively TRBD1 (6 bases). The TCR sequence derives from a person between 18 and 65 years old who received the Ad26.COV2.S COVID-19 vaccine or a placebo. The CDR3 nucleotides read TGTGCCAGTAGTATGGGTGGGGGCAGGGGTAGGGAAAATCAGCCCCAGCATTTT. Encoded protein: CASSMGGGRGRENQPQHF. Variable domain in full (rest from reference TRBV19 and TRBJ1-5): DGGITQSPKYLFRKEGQNVTLSCEQNLNHDAMYWYRQDPGQGLRLIYYSQIVNDFQKGDIAEGYSVSREKKESFPLTVTSAQKNPTAFYLCASSMGGGRGRENQPQHFGDGTRLSIL.